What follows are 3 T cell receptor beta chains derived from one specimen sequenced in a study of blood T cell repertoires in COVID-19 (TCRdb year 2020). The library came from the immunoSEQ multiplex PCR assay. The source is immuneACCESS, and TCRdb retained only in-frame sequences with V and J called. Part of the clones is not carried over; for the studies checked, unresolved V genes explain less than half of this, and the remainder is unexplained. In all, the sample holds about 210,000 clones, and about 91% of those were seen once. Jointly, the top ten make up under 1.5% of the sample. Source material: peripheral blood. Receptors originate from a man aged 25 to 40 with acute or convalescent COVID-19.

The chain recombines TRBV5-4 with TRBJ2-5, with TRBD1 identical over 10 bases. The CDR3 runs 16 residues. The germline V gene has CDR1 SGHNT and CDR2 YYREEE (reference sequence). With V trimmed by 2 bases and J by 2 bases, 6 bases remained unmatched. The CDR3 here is CASSLGWGQGQETQYF. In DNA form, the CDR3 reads TGTGCCAGCAGCTTAGGATGGGGACAGGGGCAAGAGACCCAGTACTTC.

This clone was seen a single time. The CDR3 region is CASSGPKEVGNQPQHF. The CDR3 DNA follows: TGTGCCAGCTCCGGGCCCAAGGAGGTAGGAAATCAGCCCCAGCATTTT. The chain uses TRBV6-6 and TRBJ1-5, with D uncertain. The length of the CDR3 is 16 residues. Germline CDR1 is MNHNY and CDR2 is SVGAGI (reference sequence). Trimming stripped 8 bases from V and 4 bases from J, with 21 bases between.

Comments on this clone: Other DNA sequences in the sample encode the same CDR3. The CDR3, as DNA: TGCGCCAGCAGCCTAGGAACTAGCGGCTACGAGCAGTACTTC. This translates into CASSLGTSGYEQYF. The chain recombines TRBV5-1 with TRBJ2-7, with 8 bases that match TRBD2. The CDR3 covers 14 residues. J lost 3 bases, V lost 4 bases, and 6 bases had no gene match. Germline CDR1 reads SGHRS; CDR2 reads YFSETQ.